This TCR beta chain was obtained from a study of T-cell memory formation after mild COVID-19. About the study: Clusters were largely donor specific. General study points: Shrinking CD4+ clones resided mostly in CM and EM, and CD8+ ones in EMRA. Second-wave clones peaking on day 37 lacked confirmed SARS-CoV-2 specificity.

TCRdb used MiXCR to reprocess the 5' RACE reads, holding one entry per CDR3 protein. Found here are fewer than 350,000 distinct CDR3 sequences, around 8% of them singletons; the top ten hold around a fifth. In regard to this clonotype: Its antigen is still unknown.

V was clipped by 4 bases and J by 0 bases; unmatched bases: 2. CDR1 is SEHNR and CDR2 is FQNEAQ in the germline V gene (reference sequence). The CDR3 runs 15 residues. The TCR comes from a man younger than 30 who had mild COVID-19 (a few samples of this study predate the infection). Cell type and time point are not known. The rearrangement joins TRBV7-9 to TRBJ2-3, with 9 bases aligning to TRBD1. Material for sequencing was PBMCs or a T cell subset sorted from them (not recorded which). The CDR3 sequence is CASSWTGASTDTQYF. CDR3 DNA sequence: TGTGCCAGCAGCTGGACAGGGGCTAGCACAGATACGCAGTATTTT.